This T cell receptor (beta chain) was sequenced during a study of cytomegalovirus exposure and HLA in healthy donors. Findings and caveats of the study: As a later analysis showed, a missense DCLRE1C variant was linked to trimming of TCR beta V- and J-genes. Later examination showed HLA-associated TCR beta chains had greater clonal expansion than equally common others.

Comments on this clone: Its antigen is unidentified.

The PCR employed 60 Vbeta primers together with 13 Jbeta primers. The protocol was immunoSEQ multiplex PCR, while the TCRdb copy is restricted to in-frame clones and leaves out a portion. The data contain 130,000 or so clones, 70% to 80% of them seen just once; the ten biggest clones take up 0.75% to 0.95%. This CDR3 region has 14 residues. The V gene's germline CDR1 is MNHNS and CDR2 SASEGT. V was shortened by 6 bases and J by 1 base, with 13 bases between the two germline ends. The V gene is TRBV6-1, the J gene TRBJ2-7; D may be TRBD1 (8 bases). This clonotype was obtained from an older woman in good health and CMV-seronegative. Sequencing was carried out using PBMCs. The CDR3, as DNA: TGTGCCAGCAGATACAGGGGGGGGTCCTACGAGCAGTACTTC. Translated, it gives CASRYRGGSYEQYF.